The clone carrying this TCR beta chain was picked up a small number of times. The CDR3 sequence is 12 residues long. CDR1 is MDHEN and CDR2 is SYDVKM in the germline V gene. Trimming cost V 8 bases and J 6 bases, with 11 bases left between them. Assay used: immunoSEQ multiplex PCR; TCRdb lists only in-frame clones, some missing. The sample yields over 300,000 clones, about 90% seen once. The record originates from a study of blood T cell repertoires in COVID-19. Study-wide background: The cDNA or gDNA used as material had been derived from T cells, B-cell-depleted T cells, or PBMCs.

The V and J genes are TRBV28 and TRBJ1-5; D might be TRBD1 (5 bases). The clonotype was recovered from a man aged 35 to 55 with acute or convalescent COVID-19. The sample consisted of peripheral blood. CDR3 in amino acids: CASAPGLQPQHF. CDR3 DNA sequence: TGTGCCAGCGCACCGGGACTTCAGCCCCAGCATTTT.